The 20 T cell receptor beta chains listed next were all sequenced from one sample in a study of shared clonotypes between healthy human individuals. TCRdb's table, derived via immunoSEQ multiplex PCR, lists solely in-frame clones and lacks some. Here the sample spans millions of clones, 90% to 95% being singletons. Sequenced material: naive CD4+ T cells sorted from blood. Subset here: CD45RA+ positively selected. These receptors were obtained from a man younger than 30 in good health.

The rearrangement uses TRBV30 and TRBJ2-1; 9 bases are shared with TRBD1. The CDR3 covers 15 residues. The V gene's germline CDR1 is GTSNPN and CDR2 SVGIG (reference sequence). The J segment lost 7 bases and the V segment lost 2 bases, leaving 9 bases of the junction unmatched. Here the CDR3 reads CAWSLGQGSWNEQFF. The CDR3, as DNA: TGTGCCTGGAGTCTGGGACAGGGAAGTTGGAATGAGCAGTTCTTC.

V gene TRBV5-1 combines with J gene TRBJ2-5; TRBD2 is a possible D gene (5 bases). Trimming removed 0 bases at V and 3 bases at J, with 12 bases between. The CDR3 consists of 15 residues. Germline-derived CDR1 and CDR2 are SGHRS and YFSETQ. The CDR3 sequence: CASSLEASRKETQYF. The CDR3 nucleotides are TGCGCCAGCAGCTTGGAGGCTAGCAGGAAAGAGACCCAGTACTTC.

This clone is a singleton in its sample. The sample holds other DNA sequences that translate to the same CDR3. The chain joins TRBV18 to TRBJ2-7; TRBD1 matches at 8 bases. The V gene end was trimmed by 3 bases and the J gene end by 4 bases; junction bases not matched to a gene: 5. This CDR3 spans 14 amino acids. Germline V gene lookup returns CDR1 KGHSH and CDR2 LQKENI. CDR3 in DNA: TGTGCCAGCTCACCTACCCAGGGGGCTTACGAGCAGTACTTC. Its protein is CASSPTQGAYEQYF.

In its sample, this clone was seen once. V gene TRBV6-6 combines with J gene TRBJ1-1; 11 bases fit TRBD1. This CDR3 region has 16 residues. V shed 3 bases and J 1 base; nucleotides not matched to a gene: 4. The germline gives CDR1 MNHNY, CDR2 SVGAGI (reference sequence). CDR3 residues: CASSYGQGASNTEAFF. CDR3 nucleotide sequence: TGTGCCAGCAGTTATGGACAGGGGGCGTCGAACACTGAAGCTTTCTTT.

The CDR3 bases are TGTGCCAGCAGTGTCCGGGGCTCCTACAATGAGCAGTTCTTC. It codes for CASSVRGSYNEQFF. The V call is TRBV2, the J call TRBJ2-1; a weak D match, TRBD2 (5 bases). Trimming removed 4 bases at V and 0 bases at J, with 7 bases between. The germline gives CDR1 SNHLY, CDR2 FYNNEI. There are 14 residues in the CDR3.

Turning to this clone: Other DNA variants within this sample encode the same CDR3. The chain uses TRBV30 and TRBJ2-2, with D hard to call. CDR1 is GTSNPN and CDR2 is SVGIG in the germline V gene (reference sequence). V shed 5 bases and J shed 4 bases, with 14 bases lying between them. The CDR3 totals 14 residues. CDR3 sequence (DNA): TGTGCCTGGCGCCCGGCAGGCGGCACCGGGGAGCTGTTTTTT. This gives the protein CAWRPAGGTGELFF.

This rearrangement joins TRBV9 to TRBJ1-3; D gene ambiguous. The germline V and J ends were trimmed by 5 bases and 0 bases, with 12 bases remaining between them. CDR3 length: 15 residues. Per germline, CDR1 SGDLS and CDR2 YYNGEE. The CDR3 nucleotides are TGTGCCAGCAGTCCCCAGGAAAACTCTGGAAACACCATATATTTT. It encodes CASSPQENSGNTIYF.

This chain connects TRBV11-3 to TRBJ1-1, with TRBD1 as a possible D gene (6 bases). V lost 5 bases, J lost 1 base, and 8 bases lay in between. Germline CDR1 and CDR2: SGHNT and YENEEA. This CDR3 is 13 amino acids long. The CDR3 protein is CASSRTENTEAFF. The CDR3, as DNA: TGTGCCAGCAGCAGGACAGAGAACACTGAAGCTTTCTTT.

The gene calls are TRBV27 and TRBJ2-5; unclear D gene. CDR3 length: 14 amino acids. Trimming pared 4 bases from V and 1 base from J, leaving 10 bases between. The germline gives CDR1 MNHEY, CDR2 SMNVEV (reference sequence). CDR3 amino acids: CASSSSSSQETQYF. DNA of the CDR3: TGTGCCAGCAGTTCAAGCAGCTCCCAAGAGACCCAGTACTTC.

V gene TRBV30 combines with J gene TRBJ2-3, with a weak D call TRBD2 (5 bases). Trimming took 3 bases from V and 5 from J, leaving 18 bases between them. Germline V lookup: CDR1 GTSNPN, CDR2 SVGIG (reference sequence). The CDR3 loop spans 15 amino acids. This chain's CDR3 is CAWSGRGNRGDTQYF. CDR3 in DNA: TGTGCCTGGAGCGGTCGGGGTAATCGTGGAGATACGCAGTATTTT.

The chain joins TRBV28 to TRBJ1-5; D unclear. V dropped 7 bases and J dropped 0 bases, with 13 bases sitting between them. Germline V gives CDR1 MDHEN, CDR2 SYDVKM. The CDR3 is 15 amino acids. The CDR3 loop is CASTGVRLSNQPQHF. CDR3 DNA sequence: TGTGCCAGCACCGGAGTAAGGCTTAGCAATCAGCCCCAGCATTTT.

In this sample, this clone turned up once. The chain carries TRBV10-1 and TRBJ2-5; D call uncertain. V was shortened by 5 bases and J by 5 bases, with 12 bases between the two germline ends. In germline, CDR1 is WNHNN, CDR2 SYGVQD (reference sequence). This CDR3 contains 13 residues. The CDR3 region has the DNA TGCGCCAGCAGTAAGAACAGTGGGGAGACCCAGTACTTC. This sequence encodes CASSKNSGETQYF.

As to this clone: Other DNA variants within this sample encode the same CDR3. The genes are TRBV7-9 and TRBJ1-6; the D is unclear. Germline values: CDR1 SEHNR, CDR2 FQNEAQ (reference sequence). The CDR3 length is 15 residues. V was trimmed by 4 bases and J by 0 bases, leaving 7 bases between them. The CDR3 nucleotides read TGTGCCAGCAGCTCCGGGAGCTCCTATAATTCACCCCTCCACTTT. Protein sequence: CASSSGSSYNSPLHF.

V usage is TRBV5-6 and J usage is TRBJ1-2, with 7 bases that match TRBD1. The CDR3 contains 14 residues. Trimming removed 1 base from V and 10 bases from J; junction bases left unmatched: 10. Germline CDR1 and CDR2: SGHDT and YYEEEE. The CDR3 coding sequence is TGTGCCAGCAGCTTGTTCGGGCAGGGGGAAATCTACACCTTC. It yields the protein CASSLFGQGEIYTF.

The rearrangement links TRBV2 to TRBJ2-5; 8 bases fit TRBD1. Trimming took 3 bases from V and 3 from J; bases not matched to a gene: 3. The germline V gene encodes CDR1 SNHLY and CDR2 FYNNEI. This CDR3 has 14 residues. DNA of the CDR3: TGTGCCAGCAGTGATCAGGGGGCGAAAGAGACCCAGTACTTC. Translated, it gives CASSDQGAKETQYF.

The V gene is TRBV19, the J gene TRBJ2-5; weak D call: TRBD1 (7 bases). Trimming cost V 5 bases and J 4 bases, with 17 bases left between them. Germline V gene data show CDR1 as LNHDA and CDR2 as SQIVND (reference sequence). The CDR3 sequence is 15 residues long. In DNA, the CDR3 is TGTGCCAGTAGTCGTCCAGGGGGGTCGGGAGAGACCCAGTACTTC. It is translated as CASSRPGGSGETQYF. Filled out from reference TRBV19 and TRBJ2-5, the complete variable domain reads DGGITQSPKYLFRKEGQNVTLSCEQNLNHDAMYWYRQDPGQGLRLIYYSQIVNDFQKGDIAEGYSVSREKKESFPLTVTSAQKNPTAFYLCASSRPGGSGETQYFGPGTRLLVL.

The chain is built from TRBV11-2 and TRBJ2-1; D remains unclear. Trimming took off 3 bases at V and 6 bases at J, with 9 bases between the two ends. Germline V gives CDR1 SGHAT, CDR2 FQNNGV. The CDR3 length is 13 residues. CDR3 sequence reads: CASSFLTGNEQFF. The CDR3 DNA is TGTGCCAGCAGCTTCCTCACTGGCAATGAGCAGTTCTTC.

The chain links TRBV6-1 to TRBJ2-7; D call uncertain. With 0 bases removed from V and 3 bases from J, the gap between germline ends came to 3 bases. The CDR3 extends over 12 amino acids. The germline V gene has CDR1 MNHNS and CDR2 SASEGT. This CDR3 is CASSEAIYEQYF. In nucleotides, the CDR3 is TGTGCCAGCAGTGAAGCTATCTACGAGCAGTACTTC.

In regard to this clone: The same CDR3 is also encoded by other DNA sequences in this sample. The chain's CDR3 is CASSLGGLVTDTQYF. The DNA of the CDR3 is TGTGCCAGCAGCTTGGGAGGGCTCGTCACAGATACGCAGTATTTT. This rearrangement joins TRBV5-4 to TRBJ2-3; TRBD2 is a possible D gene (5 bases). CDR1 is SGHNT, CDR2 YYREEE, per germline (reference sequence). Trimming shortened V by 0 bases and J by 2 bases, and 10 bases separated the two germline ends. This CDR3 is 15 amino acids long.

The chain joins TRBV6-6 to TRBJ1-6; 9 bases match TRBD1. V shed 5 bases, J shed 9 bases, and the junction held 8 bases outside the gene matches. Per the germline V gene, CDR1 is MNHNY and CDR2 is SVGAGI (reference sequence). The CDR3 consists of 15 residues. CDR3 protein: CASSNRDRAGSPLHF. The CDR3 region has the DNA TGTGCCAGCAGTAACCGGGACAGGGCTGGTTCACCCCTCCACTTT.